The clone carrying this T cell receptor beta chain appeared once. The junction and the germline gene differ at one end; a read error may be behind it. Synthesis of TCR beta cDNA was carried out from 500 ng total RNA with a constant-region primer. Modified slightly, ARM-PCR produced TCR beta libraries over three nested multiplex PCR rounds. TRBV1-TRBV30 forward primers and a C-beta reverse primer were used in the first two PCR rounds, which each ran for around 11 cycles. TCRdb re-analysed the multiplex PCR reads in MiXCR, keeping a single row per CDR3 protein. The sample includes 310,000 or so distinct CDR3 sequences, 65% of them seen just once. The data are from a study of tumor-infiltrating lymphocytes in primary liver carcinoma. Blood RNA originated from unsorted whole blood, with germline DNA additionally extracted. The CDR3 is made up of 11 amino acids. Germline V lookup: CDR1 SGHAT, CDR2 FQNNGV.

The V and J genes are TRBV11-2 and TRBJ2-1; D gene uncertain. The sample consisted of peripheral blood. The receptor was derived from a man aged 35-49 years with primary liver carcinoma and hepatitis B virus infection. The CDR3 nucleotides are TGTGCCAGCAGCACAGATCGTGAGCACTTCTTT. It specifies CASSTDREHFF.